The 19 T cell receptor beta chains in this list originate from one sample, sequenced in a study of blood T cell repertoires in COVID-19. Sequencing used immunoSEQ multiplex PCR; TCRdb keeps in-frame clones, though not all of them. The top ten hold roughly 1.5% of the sample, which has 200,000 to 250,000 clones, 80% to 90% seen once. Sample: peripheral blood. All receptors derive from a young man with active or convalescent COVID-19.

The V and J genes are TRBV25-1 and TRBJ2-2, with a weak D call TRBD1 (6 bases). Germline lookup yields CDR1 MGHDK and CDR2 SYGVNS. V lost 3 bases to trimming and J lost 3 bases, with 11 bases between them. The CDR3 is 15 amino acids. The CDR3 sequence: CASSDPGHDTGELFF. The CDR3 DNA reads as TGTGCCAGCAGTGACCCGGGACACGACACCGGGGAGCTGTTTTTT.

The V call is TRBV5-6, the J call TRBJ2-1; TRBD2 aligns across 9 bases. The length of the CDR3 is 15 residues. Per germline, CDR1 SGHDT and CDR2 YYEEEE. Unmatched junction bases numbered 12, after V lost 5 bases and J lost 9 bases. The chain's CDR3 is CASRHGTSRYTEQFF. In DNA, the CDR3 is TGTGCCAGCAGGCACGGGACTAGCCGGTATACTGAGCAGTTCTTC.

V and J are TRBV12-3 or TRBV12-4 and TRBJ2-7; maybe TRBD1 (7 bases). The CDR3 covers 13 residues. The V end was cut by 5 bases, the J end by 4 bases, with 12 bases between. In nucleotides, the CDR3 is TGTGCCAGCAGTCAGCAGGGGGGATACGAGCAGTACTTC. Translating it yields CASSQQGGYEQYF.

The chain combines TRBV14 with TRBJ2-7, with no clear D. Germline V gene sequence: CDR1 SGHDN, CDR2 FVKESK. This CDR3 is 13 amino acids long. Trimming left V 4 bases short and J 1 base short, with 8 bases between. In nucleotides, the CDR3 is TGTGCCAGCAGCCTTATAGAGTCCTACGAGCAGTACTTC. Its protein product is CASSLIESYEQYF.

The CDR3 nucleotides read TGTGCCACCAGCAGAGATTCAGAGGGCTCTGGCGAGCAGTACTTC. Amino acids: CATSRDSEGSGEQYF. The V and J genes are TRBV15 and TRBJ2-7; the D gene is possibly TRBD2 (5 bases). The CDR3 spans 15 residues. The V and J ends lost 0 bases and 6 bases respectively, with 15 bases between them. The germline V gene encodes CDR1 LNHNV and CDR2 YYDKDF (reference sequence).

CDR3: CASSPPQGGSNQPQHF. The CDR3 bases are TGTGCCAGTTCTCCCCCACAGGGCGGTAGCAATCAGCCCCAGCATTTT. The V and J genes are TRBV19 and TRBJ1-5, with D perhaps matching TRBD1 (6 bases). Germline-derived CDR1 and CDR2 are LNHDA and SQIVND (reference sequence). Trimming shortened V by 8 bases and J by 0 bases, and 17 bases separated the two germline ends. This CDR3 has 16 amino acids.

The chain combines TRBV11-3 with TRBJ2-1, with D maybe TRBD2 (5 bases). CDR3 length: 13 residues. Germline assignment: CDR1 SGHNT and CDR2 YENEEA. V was shortened by 5 bases and J by 3 bases, with 8 bases between the two germline ends. The CDR3 coding sequence is TGTGCCAGCAGCCGTGCGGGCTACAATGAGCAGTTCTTC. It codes for CASSRAGYNEQFF.

J is TRBJ2-1 and V is TRBV5-4, with 9 positions matching TRBD1. Trimming removed 0 bases from V and 4 bases from J; junction bases left unmatched: 2. Germline V gene lookup returns CDR1 SGHNT and CDR2 YYREEE (reference sequence). The CDR3 consists of 15 residues. The CDR3 DNA is TGTGCCAGCAGCTTGGTGGGACAGGGTTACAATGAGCAGTTCTTC. Protein: CASSLVGQGYNEQFF. The variable domain in full, completed from reference TRBV5-4 and TRBJ2-1, reads ETGVTQSPTHLIKTRGQQVTLRCSSQSGHNTVSWYQQALGQGPQFIFQYYREEENGRGNFPPRFSGLQFPNYSSELNVNALELDDSALYLCASSLVGQGYNEQFFGPGTRLTVL.

The CDR3 coding sequence is TGTGCCAGCAGTTACGCCGAGGCCTCGGGAGAGCAAAATGAAAAACTGTTTTTT. This codes for CASSYAEASGEQNEKLFF. The chain has TRBV6-2 or TRBV6-3 and TRBJ1-4; D not certain. CDR1 is MNHEY and CDR2 is SVGEGT in the germline V gene. V was clipped by 2 bases and J by 5 bases, with 21 bases between them. This CDR3 is 18 amino acids long.

The chain links TRBV7-3 to TRBJ2-1; 11 bases are a match to TRBD2. The CDR3 is made up of 15 amino acids. The ends lost 6 bases at V and 7 bases at J; junction bases unmatched: 8. The germline V gene encodes CDR1 SGHTA and CDR2 FQGTGA. This chain's CDR3 is CASSSGTSGNNEQFF. CDR3 nucleotide sequence: TGTGCCAGCAGTTCCGGGACTAGCGGAAATAATGAGCAGTTCTTC.

The chain combines TRBV27 with TRBJ2-7, with 9 nucleotides matching TRBD2. Unmatched junction bases numbered 7, after V lost 6 bases and J lost 4 bases. This CDR3 comprises 14 residues. From germline, CDR1 is MNHEY and CDR2 SMNVEV (reference sequence). DNA for the CDR3: TGTGCCAGCAGCCGGACTAGCGTGGGGTACGAGCAGTACTTC. Protein: CASSRTSVGYEQYF.

The V gene is TRBV30, the J gene TRBJ2-7; D remains unclear. The V gene's germline CDR1 is GTSNPN and CDR2 SVGIG (reference sequence). This CDR3 contains 13 residues. V lost 2 bases and J lost 5, with 13 bases in between. This CDR3 reads CAWSTAVRDEQYF. The DNA for the CDR3 is TGTGCCTGGAGTACGGCGGTTCGGGACGAGCAGTACTTC.

The chain joins TRBV30 to TRBJ1-1; no clear D. V lost 3 bases to trimming and J lost 1 base, with 12 bases between them. The CDR3 is 14 amino acids. CDR1 and CDR2 (germline): GTSNPN, SVGIG (reference sequence). The CDR3 DNA reads TGTGCCTGGAGCTCCCTATTGCGGAACACTGAAGCTTTCTTT. Protein sequence: CAWSSLLRNTEAFF.

The rearrangement links TRBV7-9 to TRBJ2-7; no clear D. The CDR3 has 11 amino acids. Trimming took off 5 bases at V and 4 bases at J, with 6 bases between the two ends. CDR1 and CDR2 (germline): SEHNR, FQNEAQ (reference sequence). In nucleotides, the CDR3 is TGTGCCAGCAGCCAGGAATACGAGCAGTACTTC. Its protein product is CASSQEYEQYF.

This clone has a single count. V is TRBV29-1 and J is TRBJ1-5; TRBD1 is a possible D gene (5 bases). Trimming cost V 3 bases and J 5 bases, with 11 bases left between them. CDR3 length: 13 amino acids. CDR1 and CDR2 (germline): SQVTM, ANQGSEA. The CDR3 here is CSVESGRDQPQHF. CDR3 nucleotides: TGCAGCGTTGAGTCAGGGAGGGATCAGCCCCAGCATTTT.

The rearrangement joins TRBV3-1 (or the pseudogene TRBV3-2) to TRBJ2-7, with D perhaps TRBD2 (5 bases). Trimming pared 4 bases from V and 5 bases from J, leaving 12 bases between. Germline loops: CDR1 LGHDT, CDR2 YNNKEL (reference sequence). The CDR3 covers 13 residues. CDR3 amino acids: CASSPGSLHEQYF. CDR3 DNA: TGTGCCAGCAGCCCGGGGTCACTCCACGAGCAGTACTTC.

This chain connects TRBV7-2 to TRBJ1-2, with D possibly matching TRBD1 (6 bases). The CDR3 consists of 16 residues. Deletions cut 3 bases from V and 4 bases from J, with 18 bases between. CDR1 and CDR2 (germline): SGHTA, FQGNSA. CDR3 loop: CASSLAGGHVSYGYTF. The CDR3 DNA follows: TGTGCCAGCAGCTTGGCGGGGGGACACGTCTCCTATGGCTACACCTTC.

The chain employs TRBV20-1 and TRBJ2-3; D is possibly TRBD1 (6 bases). Trimming removed 3 bases at V and 5 bases at J, with 15 bases between. The CDR3 extends over 14 amino acids. Germline lookup yields CDR1 DFQATT and CDR2 SNEGSKA (reference sequence). CDR3 protein: CSASLGRGEDTQYF. The CDR3 DNA is TGCAGTGCTAGTTTGGGCAGGGGTGAAGATACGCAGTATTTT.

The chain recombines TRBV2 with TRBJ1-1; possible D gene TRBD1, 6 bases. CDR1 is SNHLY and CDR2 is FYNNEI in the germline V gene. The CDR3 loop spans 14 amino acids. V was shortened by 6 bases and J by 1 base, with 12 bases between the two germline ends. The CDR3 loop reads CASRSRQENTEAFF. In DNA, the CDR3 is TGTGCCAGCAGATCACGACAGGAGAACACTGAAGCTTTCTTT.